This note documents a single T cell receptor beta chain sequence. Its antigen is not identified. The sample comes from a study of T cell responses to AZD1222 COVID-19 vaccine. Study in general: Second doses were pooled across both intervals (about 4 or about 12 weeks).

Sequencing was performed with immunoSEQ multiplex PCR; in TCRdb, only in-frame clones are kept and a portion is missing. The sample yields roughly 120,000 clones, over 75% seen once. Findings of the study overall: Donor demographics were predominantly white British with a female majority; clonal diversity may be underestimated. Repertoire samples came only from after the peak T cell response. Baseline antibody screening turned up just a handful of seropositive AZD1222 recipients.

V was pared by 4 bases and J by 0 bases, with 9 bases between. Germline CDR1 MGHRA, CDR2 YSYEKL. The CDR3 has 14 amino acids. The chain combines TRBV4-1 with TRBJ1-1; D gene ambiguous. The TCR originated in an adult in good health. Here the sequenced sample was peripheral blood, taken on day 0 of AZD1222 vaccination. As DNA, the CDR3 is TGCGCCAGCAGCCCGTGGTCGTTGAACACTGAAGCTTTCTTT. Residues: CASSPWSLNTEAFF.